These 26 T cell receptor beta chains were sequenced from one sample in a study of T-cell memory formation after mild COVID-19 (dated by TCRdb to the early 2020s). Library preparation used 5' RACE. These reads were obtained on an Illumina NovaSeq 6000. Through fastp at Q25 and MiXCR, TCRdb rebuilt clones from the public reads, retaining in-frame beta chains. Identical CDR3 protein sequences are pooled into one entry, listed with their most common genes and DNA. This sample lists 100,000 or so distinct CDR3 sequences; over 8.5% were detected once. The top ten clonotypes cover about 40% of the sample. The sequencing sample was made of PBMCs or a T cell subset sorted from them (not recorded which). The receptors derive from a man younger than 35 who had mild COVID-19 (a few samples of this study predate the infection). The sample titles of this study are shuffled in the database, so cell type and time point are left out; the donor was told from shared clones.

The chain carries TRBV6-2 or TRBV6-3 and TRBJ1-5; D remains unclear. The germline CDR1 and CDR2 sequences are MNHEY and SVGEGT. This CDR3 contains 13 residues. Trimming pared 7 bases from V and 1 base from J, leaving 8 bases between. In DNA, the CDR3 is TGTGCCAGCAAAGGGTCCAGCAATCAGCCCCAGCATTTT. Protein sequence: CASKGSSNQPQHF.

This clonotype turned up a few times. The genes are TRBV29-1 and TRBJ2-1; the match to TRBD2 covers 8 bases. The CDR3 runs to 13 residues. In germline, CDR1 is SQVTM, CDR2 ANQGSEA. J was trimmed by 6 bases and V by 3 bases; bases with no gene match: 4. The CDR3 region is CSVERGVFNEQFF. DNA for the CDR3: TGCAGCGTTGAGCGGGGGGTTTTCAATGAGCAGTTCTTC.

The chain carries TRBV19 and TRBJ2-3, with D perhaps being TRBD1 or TRBD2 (5 bases each). This CDR3 spans 14 amino acids. The V end was cut by 5 bases, the J end by 6 bases, with 15 bases between. In germline, CDR1 is LNHDA, CDR2 SQIVND (reference sequence). This chain's CDR3 is CASSSGTRLDTQYF. CDR3 nucleotides: TGTGCCAGTAGTTCCGGGACCCGTTTGGATACGCAGTATTTT.

The gene calls are TRBV6-5 and TRBJ2-7, with D tentatively TRBD1 (5 bases). The germline V gene has CDR1 MNHEY and CDR2 SVGAGI. CDR3 length: 13 residues. The ends were cut back, 5 bases at V and 5 bases at J, with 13 bases in the middle. The CDR3 spells CASSRPGWNEQYF. CDR3 bases: TGTGCCAGCAGTCGCCCAGGGTGGAACGAGCAGTACTTC.

This chain connects TRBV6-2 or TRBV6-3 to TRBJ2-3; D possibly matches TRBD1 or TRBD2 (5 bases each). The germline V gene has CDR1 MNHEY and CDR2 SVGEGT. CDR3 size: 16 residues. The V and J ends lost 7 bases and 2 bases respectively, with 19 bases between them. The CDR3 DNA sequence: TGTGCCAGCACCCCCGTCGGGACGGAATACACAGATACGCAGTATTTT. This encodes CASTPVGTEYTDTQYF.

V gene TRBV27 combines with J gene TRBJ2-5; tentatively, D is TRBD2 (5 bases). The CDR3 is 17 residues long. CDR1 MNHEY and CDR2 SMNVEV come from the germline V gene (reference sequence). V lost 4 bases, J lost 2 bases, and 20 bases lay in between. The DNA of the CDR3 is TGTGCCAGCAGTTCCCTTTATATGGATGGGAGACAAGAGACCCAGTACTTC. Translating it yields CASSSLYMDGRQETQYF.

This clonotype has a handful of counts. V usage is TRBV9 and J usage is TRBJ2-7, with D perhaps given as TRBD1 or TRBD2 (5 bases each). The germline V and J ends were trimmed by 4 bases and 2 bases, with 16 bases remaining between them. The CDR3 loop spans 15 amino acids. Per the germline V gene, CDR1 is SGDLS and CDR2 is YYNGEE. Written as DNA, the CDR3 is TGTGCCAGCAGCTTCGGGGCCGACCGAACCTACGAGCAGTACTTC. Encoded protein: CASSFGADRTYEQYF.

The chain recombines TRBV7-2 with TRBJ2-5; D is perhaps TRBD2 (6 bases). This CDR3 is built from 15 residues. The V end lost 5 bases, the J end lost 5 bases, and 18 bases lay between the germline ends. CDR1 SGHTA and CDR2 FQGNSA come from the germline V gene. The CDR3 DNA follows: TGTGCCAGCAGCCCGTCCCCGGGACTCCGGGAGACCCAGTACTTC. Residues: CASSPSPGLRETQYF.

This clonotype was seen more than once but under ten times. V gene TRBV25-1 combines with J gene TRBJ2-1; no clear D gene. The CDR3 loop spans 12 amino acids. Germline assignment: CDR1 MGHDK and CDR2 SYGVNS. Trimming took 4 bases from V and 7 from J, leaving 8 bases between them. CDR3 in amino acids: CASSGGRNEQFF. The DNA of the CDR3 is TGTGCCAGCAGTGGTGGGCGGAATGAGCAGTTCTTC.

Many counts were recorded for this clonotype. The chain joins TRBV19 to TRBJ2-1; D may match TRBD1 or TRBD2 (5 bases each). Per the germline V gene, CDR1 is LNHDA and CDR2 is SQIVND (reference sequence). The CDR3 extends over 13 amino acids. Trimming cost V 5 bases and J 10 bases, with 15 bases left between them. The CDR3 is CASSRGVGDEQFF. The CDR3 DNA sequence: TGTGCCAGTAGTCGTGGGGTAGGGGACGAGCAGTTCTTC.

The chain combines TRBV7-3 with TRBJ1-1, with D maybe TRBD1 (6 bases). Between the trimmed V and J ends, which lost 2 bases and 3 bases, there was a span of 10 bases. The germline V gene encodes CDR1 SGHTA and CDR2 FQGTGA. CDR3 length equals 14 residues. CDR3 amino acids: CASSLGGGYTEAFF. In DNA form, the CDR3 reads TGTGCCAGCAGCTTAGGGGGCGGATACACTGAAGCTTTCTTT. The full variable domain, completed using reference TRBV7-3 and TRBJ1-1, is GAGVSQTPSNKVTEKGKYVELRCDPISGHTALYWYRQSLGQGPEFLIYFQGTGAADDSGLPNDRFFAVRPEGSVSTLKIQRTERGDSAVYLCASSLGGGYTEAFFGQGTRLTVV.

The chain joins TRBV9 to TRBJ1-2; D is unclear. Looked up from germline, CDR1 is SGDLS and CDR2 is YYNGEE. The CDR3 length is 15 residues. Trimming pared 4 bases from V and 4 bases from J, leaving 17 bases between. DNA of the CDR3: TGTGCCAGCAGCATCAGTGGCGGCGCGGGCTATGGCTACACCTTC. Its protein product is CASSISGGAGYGYTF.

This clonotype showed up just a few times. The genes are TRBV7-9 and TRBJ2-1, with TRBD1 matching over 8 bases. Trimming cost V 4 bases and J 3 bases; bases outside gene matches: 5. The length of the CDR3 is 15 residues. CDR1 is SEHNR, CDR2 FQNEAQ, per germline (reference sequence). The CDR3 protein is CASSSSGGLYNEQFF. The CDR3 bases are TGTGCCAGCAGCTCCTCAGGGGGCCTCTACAATGAGCAGTTCTTC.

This clonotype was seen more than once but under ten times. The V and J genes are TRBV7-6 and TRBJ2-1, with D unclear. Germline CDR1 SGHVS, CDR2 FNYEAQ. Trimming took 0 bases from V and 8 from J, leaving 8 bases between them. The CDR3 is 13 residues long. The CDR3 spells CASSLAVGHEQFF. Written as DNA, the CDR3 is TGTGCCAGCAGCTTAGCGGTGGGCCATGAGCAGTTCTTC.

In this sample, this clonotype turned up many times. V and J are TRBV21-1 and TRBJ2-2; TRBD2 reflects the table's D call only, with no check against the DNA. TRBV21-1 is recorded as a pseudogene. This CDR3 is 16 amino acids long. The CDR3 DNA sequence: TGTGCCAGCAGCAAAGCGCTAGCGGGGAACACCGGGGAGCTGTTTTTT. Translating gives CASSKALAGNTGELFF.

V and J are TRBV7-9 and TRBJ2-7, with unresolved D. The V and J ends lost 6 bases and 3 bases respectively, with 9 bases between them. The germline CDR1 and CDR2 sequences are SEHNR and FQNEAQ (reference sequence). The CDR3 consists of 12 residues. CDR3: CASSPKVYEQYF. The CDR3 coding sequence is TGTGCCAGCAGTCCTAAAGTCTACGAGCAGTACTTC.

This clonotype was detected ten times or more. The chain has TRBV4-2 and TRBJ2-2, with D perhaps matching TRBD1 or TRBD2 (6 bases each). V was cut by 1 base and J by 2 bases, with 14 bases left in between. Germline values: CDR1 LGHNA, CDR2 YNFKEQ. The CDR3 is made up of 17 amino acids. The CDR3 spells CASSQVGGGPNTGELFF. The CDR3 DNA follows: TGTGCCAGCAGCCAAGTCGGAGGGGGGCCTAACACCGGGGAGCTGTTTTTT.

This clonotype occurred a few times. The rearrangement links TRBV7-9 to TRBJ2-2; 8 positions match TRBD1. CDR3 length: 18 amino acids. Germline assignment: CDR1 SEHNR and CDR2 FQNEAQ (reference sequence). After removal of 1 base from V and 5 bases from J, the junction contained 12 bases not matched to a gene. CDR3 sequence reads: CASSLEDRDLSETGELFF. For the CDR3, the DNA is TGTGCCAGCAGCTTAGAGGACAGGGATCTCTCCGAAACCGGGGAGCTGTTTTTT.

The DNA for the CDR3 is TGCAGCGTATCTCCGGGTTACATGAACACTGAAGCTTTCTTT. Amino acid sequence: CSVSPGYMNTEAFF. The chain recombines TRBV20-1 with TRBJ1-1; D gene ambiguous. Looked up from germline, CDR1 is DFQATT and CDR2 is SNEGSKA (reference sequence). The CDR3 is 14 residues long.

In nucleotides, the CDR3 is TGTGCCAGCAGAACAACACAAGAGACCCAGTACTTC. Protein product: CASRTTQETQYF. The chain combines TRBV28 with TRBJ2-5, with no clear D. CDR3 size: 12 residues. Germline V lookup: CDR1 MDHEN, CDR2 SYDVKM. V lost 6 bases and J 2 bases, leaving 7 bases between the germline ends.

This clonotype was counted only a few times. This sequence joins TRBV7-9 and TRBJ2-7; D gene unclear. Trimming took 5 bases from V and 2 from J, leaving 13 bases between them. The CDR3 length is 14 residues. CDR1 is SEHNR and CDR2 is FQNEAQ in the germline V gene (reference sequence). The DNA of the CDR3 is TGTGCCAGCAGCCCAACCAGCCCCCCCTACGAGCAGTACGTC. This sequence encodes CASSPTSPPYEQYV.

The chain is built from TRBV5-1 and TRBJ2-5; 10 bases map to TRBD1. V was clipped by 4 bases and J by 3 bases; unmatched bases: 9. The V gene's germline CDR1 is SGHRS and CDR2 YFSETQ. This CDR3 has 16 amino acids. The CDR3 DNA sequence: TGCGCCAGCAGCCTACCGACAGGGGGCATAGAAGAGACCCAGTACTTC. It is translated as CASSLPTGGIEETQYF.

This clonotype was observed at least ten times. CDR3 residues: CASSPGGGYTEAFF. In DNA, the CDR3 is TGTGCCAGCAGCCCCGGTGGGGGATACACTGAAGCTTTCTTT. The chain carries TRBV7-3 and TRBJ1-1; possible D gene TRBD1, 5 bases. The ends were cut back, 5 bases at V and 3 bases at J, with 13 bases in the middle. CDR1 and CDR2 (germline): SGHTA, FQGTGA. The CDR3 totals 14 residues.

This clonotype was detected many times. The rearrangement links TRBV7-3 to TRBJ2-3; D is perhaps TRBD2 (5 bases). Per the germline V gene, CDR1 is SGHTA and CDR2 is FQGTGA. Trimming removed 0 bases at V and 0 bases at J, with 7 bases between. This CDR3 is built from 15 residues. CDR3: CASSLTGGSTDTQYF. The DNA of the CDR3 is TGTGCCAGCAGCTTAACAGGCGGGAGCACAGATACGCAGTATTTT.

This clonotype was seen only a few times. The chain links TRBV7-2 to TRBJ2-3, with 9 bases lining up with TRBD2. V lost 2 bases and J lost 3; bases outside the gene matches: 9. The CDR3 totals 17 residues. Germline values: CDR1 SGHTA, CDR2 FQGNSA. The CDR3 protein is CASSLFGGGAWTDTQYF. The CDR3 region has the DNA TGTGCCAGCAGCTTATTCGGCGGGGGGGCCTGGACAGATACGCAGTATTTT.

The sample holds a few counts of this clonotype. The chain combines TRBV4-3 with TRBJ1-1; tentatively, D is TRBD1 (6 bases). This CDR3 spans 15 amino acids. V lost 1 base to trimming and J lost 5 bases, with 14 bases between them. Germline V gene sequence: CDR1 LGHNA, CDR2 YSLEER. CDR3 in amino acids: CASSQAPGAATEAFF. Here the CDR3 DNA reads TGCGCCAGCAGCCAAGCGCCAGGGGCCGCTACTGAAGCTTTCTTT.